This T cell receptor beta chain was identified during a study of Graves' ophthalmopathy and Graves' hyperthyroidism. Points from the study as a whole: Classification of ophthalmopathy versus stable hyperthyroidism by a 13-signature model yielded around 88% sensitivity and roughly 80% specificity.

Amplification targeted the TCR beta CDR3 regions, with RNA transcripts as the source material. HTBI-primed first-round RT-PCR preceded second-round multiplex PCR. TCRdb redid the calling of the multiplex PCR reads with MiXCR, one entry per CDR3 protein. The table lists almost 750,000 distinct CDR3 sequences, roughly two fifths of them singletons, with approximately 43% in the top ten. This clonotype was detected only a few times. No antigen is known for it. The origin of this receptor is an adult man with Graves' ophthalmopathy. Sequenced input: peripheral blood.

The CDR3 is CASSFEASGRGYEQYF. The CDR3 region has the DNA TGCGCCAGCAGCTTTGAGGCTAGCGGGAGAGGGTACGAGCAGTACTTC. V and J are TRBV5-1 and TRBJ2-7, with 10 bases lining up with TRBD2. The CDR3 runs 16 residues. Per the germline V gene, CDR1 is SGHRS and CDR2 is YFSETQ. J gave up 4 bases and V 2 bases, and 9 bases lay outside the gene matches. Variable domain in full (rest from reference TRBV5-1 and TRBJ2-7): KAGVTQTPRYLIKTRGQQVTLSCSPISGHRSVSWYQQTPGQGLQFLFEYFSETQRNKGNFPGRFSGRQFSNSRSEMNVSTLELGDSALYLCASSFEASGRGYEQYFGPGTRLTVT.